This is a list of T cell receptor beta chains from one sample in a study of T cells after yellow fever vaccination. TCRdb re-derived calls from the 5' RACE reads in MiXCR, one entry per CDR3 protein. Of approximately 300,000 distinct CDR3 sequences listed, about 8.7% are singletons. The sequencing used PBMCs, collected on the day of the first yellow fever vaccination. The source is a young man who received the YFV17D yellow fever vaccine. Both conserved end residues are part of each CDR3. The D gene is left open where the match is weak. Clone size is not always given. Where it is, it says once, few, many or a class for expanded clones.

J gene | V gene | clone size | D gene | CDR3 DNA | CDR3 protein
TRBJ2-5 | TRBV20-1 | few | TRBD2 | TGCAGTGCTTGGGCTAGCGGGGGATGGACCCAGTACTTC | CSAWASGGWTQYF
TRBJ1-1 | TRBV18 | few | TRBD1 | TGTGCCAGCTCACCCGGCTCGGGGACAGGTTATGAAGCTTTCTTT | CASSPGSGTGYEAFF
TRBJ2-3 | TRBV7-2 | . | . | TGTGCCAGCAGCCCGTCCCAGGTCACGGATACGCAGTATTTT | CASSPSQVTDTQYF
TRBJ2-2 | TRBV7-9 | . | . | TGTGCCAGCAGCTTAGCGCCCGGGGGAAACACCGGGGAGCTGTTTTTT | CASSLAPGGNTGELFF
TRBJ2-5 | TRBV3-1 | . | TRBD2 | TGTGCCAGCAGCCCGGGGACTAGCGGGGGGATGGCCGCCCAGTACTTC | CASSPGTSGGMAAQYF
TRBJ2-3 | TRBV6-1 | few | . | TGTGCCAGCAGTCCTCCCCGGGGGCGTAGCACAGATACGCAGTATTTT | CASSPPRGRSTDTQYF
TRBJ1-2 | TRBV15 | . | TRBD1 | TGTGCCACCAGGGCGTGGGACAGGGGTGGCTATGGCTACACCTTC | CATRAWDRGGYGYTF
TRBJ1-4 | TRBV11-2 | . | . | TGTGCCAGCAGCATAAGCGGGGGGGCTGGAGAAAAACTGTTTTTT | CASSISGGAGEKLFF
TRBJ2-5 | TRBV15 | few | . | TGTGCCACCAGCAGAGATTCTCCCGAGACCCAGTACTTC | CATSRDSPETQYF
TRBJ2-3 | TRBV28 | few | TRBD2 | TGTGCCAGCAGTTCCCATAGCGGGGGGGGCGCAGATACGCAGTATTTT | CASSSHSGGGADTQYF